These 25 T cell receptor beta chains came from one sample sequenced in a study of T cell clonality in common variable immunodeficiency. This table comes from immunoSEQ multiplex PCR, and its TCRdb copy is limited to in-frame clones, with some not included. This sample has around 45,000 clones and no singletons, with about 0.68% in the ten largest. The sequenced sample consisted of peripheral blood mononuclear cells. These receptors were taken from a person aged 18 to 75 in good health.

Many counts were recorded for this clone. The missing CDR3 end, 3 residues past where the read stops, is filled in from the germline J gene. The chain couples TRBV20-1 to TRBJ2-1; 7 nucleotides line up with TRBD2. The junction had 13 bases not matched to a gene; V was cut back by 3 bases and J by 8 bases. The germline V gene has CDR1 DFQATT and CDR2 SNEGSKA (reference sequence). There are 15 residues in the CDR3. Here the CDR3 reads CSASSGGGNYDEQFF. CDR3 bases read: TGCAGTGCTAGTAGTGGCGGGGGTAATTATGATGAG.

Many counts were recorded for this clone. The read halts 3 residues ahead of the CDR3 end, with the missing end drawn from the germline J gene. V usage is TRBV29-1 and J usage is TRBJ2-1, with D perhaps TRBD1 (6 bases). CDR1 is SQVTM, CDR2 ANQGSEA, per germline. CDR3 length: 12 amino acids. V was cut by 8 bases and J by 7 bases, with 15 bases left in between. Partial CDR3 DNA: TGCAGCTTCCGAGGGGGTGCGAATGAG. It encodes CSFRGGANE. The full CDR3 protein is CSFRGGANEQFF.

At least ten counts were recorded for this clone. From the germline J gene comes the end of the CDR3, since the read stops 3 residues before it. The chain recombines TRBV9 with TRBJ1-6, with 10 bases identical to TRBD1. CDR1 is SGDLS, CDR2 YYNGEE, per germline. V was pared by 3 bases and J by 7 bases, with 10 bases of the junction left unmatched. This CDR3 contains 17 residues. CDR3 bases read: TGTGCCAGCAGCGCCAGCCCGGGACAGGGGCGAAATTCACCC. Its protein product is CASSASPGQGRNSP. The entire CDR3 reads CASSASPGQGRNSPLHF. Filled out from reference TRBV9 and TRBJ1-6, the complete variable domain reads DSGVTQTPKHLITATGQRVTLRCSPRSGDLSVYWYQQSLDQGLQFLIQYYNGEERAKGNILERFSAQQFPDLHSELNLSSLELGDSALYFCASSASPGQGRNSPLHFGNGTRLTVT.

This clone was detected many times. The read terminates 3 residues before the CDR3 end, so the remaining end is supplied by the germline J gene. J is TRBJ2-5 and V is TRBV2; the match to TRBD2 covers 13 bases. Germline V gene lookup returns CDR1 SNHLY and CDR2 FYNNEI. The CDR3 runs to 14 residues. V was clipped by 5 bases and J by 5 bases; unmatched bases: 2. Incomplete CDR3 DNA: TGTGCCAGCAGTAAGACTAGCGGGAGGGAGACC. Its translation is CASSKTSGRET. The entire CDR3 reads CASSKTSGRETQYF.

Many counts were recorded for this clone. The CDR3 extends 3 residues past the end of the read, so its final part is completed from the germline J gene. The chain is built from TRBV18 and TRBJ1-2; 9 bases map to TRBD1. The CDR3 contains 16 residues. The germline V gene has CDR1 KGHSH and CDR2 LQKENI. Losses at the gene ends were 3 bases for V and 2 bases for J; bases not matched to a gene: 7. Partial CDR3 DNA: TGTGCCAGCTCACCGACAGGGGGACCCTTAAACTATGGC. Protein sequence: CASSPTGGPLNYG. The entire CDR3 protein is CASSPTGGPLNYGYTF.

This clone was seen many times. The read terminates 3 residues before the CDR3 end, so the remaining end is supplied by the germline J gene. V and J are TRBV20-1 and TRBJ2-1; 8 bases align to TRBD2. This CDR3 has 16 amino acids. Germline trimming cut 4 bases from V and 3 bases from J; bases unmatched to any gene: 11. Looked up from germline, CDR1 is DFQATT and CDR2 is SNEGSKA (reference sequence). The part of the CDR3 DNA that was read is TGCAGTGCTACACCAAACCCACTAGCGGTCTACAATGAG. This codes for CSATPNPLAVYNE. The full CDR3 reads CSATPNPLAVYNEQFF.

This clone was counted ten times or more. CDR3 DNA (partial): TGTGCCATCAGTGAGTCGACAGGTGGGATACTCTACGAG. This codes for CAISESTGGILYE. The entire CDR3 protein is CAISESTGGILYEQYF. This chain connects TRBV10-3 to TRBJ2-7; a possible D gene is TRBD1 (6 bases). The read falls 3 residues short of the CDR3 end, and the missing part is taken from the germline J gene. CDR3 length: 16 amino acids. V was shortened by 0 bases and J by 3 bases, with 15 bases between the two germline ends. Per the germline V gene, CDR1 is ENHRY and CDR2 is SYGVKD.

This clone was seen at least ten times. Sequencing ends 3 residues short of the CDR3 end; the germline J gene provides the rest. V and J are TRBV5-1 and TRBJ1-2; 7 bases align to TRBD1. Germline CDR1 and CDR2: SGHRS and YFSETQ. The CDR3 is 14 amino acids. The sequenced part of the CDR3 DNA is TGCGCCAGCAGCTTGGATCAGGGGGAGGGCGGC. This translates into CASSLDQGEGG. The CDR3 in full is CASSLDQGEGGYTF.

This clone was seen many times. The read ends 3 residues early relative to the CDR3; the germline J gene fills the gap. The gene calls are TRBV5-1 and TRBJ2-3; TRBD1 matches 9 bases. J was trimmed by 7 bases and V by 0 bases; bases with no gene match: 6. The germline gives CDR1 SGHRS, CDR2 YFSETQ. The CDR3 extends over 15 amino acids. CDR3 DNA, as far as it was read: TGCGCCAGCAGCTTGGAGGGACAGGGTAAGAATACG. Translated, it gives CASSLEGQGKNT. Given in full, the CDR3 is CASSLEGQGKNTQYF.

Ten or more counts support this clone. The read gets to within 3 residues of the CDR3 end, and the germline J gene fills in the rest. The chain carries TRBV20-1 and TRBJ2-2; a possible D gene is TRBD2 (5 bases). This CDR3 spans 16 amino acids. Germline values: CDR1 DFQATT, CDR2 SNEGSKA (reference sequence). V was cut by 4 bases and J by 1 base, with 16 bases left in between. The CDR3 sequence is CSAMAGWAENTGELFF. The sequenced part of the CDR3 DNA is TGCAGTGCTATGGCGGGTTGGGCGGAGAACACCGGGGAG.

This clone was detected ten times or more. The CDR3 end falls 3 residues outside the read, so it is completed with the germline J gene. This rearrangement joins TRBV20-1 to TRBJ1-1; TRBD1 aligns across 7 bases. The CDR3 has 13 amino acids. The trim removed 6 bases at V and 1 base at J, leaving 5 bases unmatched. The germline gives CDR1 DFQATT, CDR2 SNEGSKA (reference sequence). CDR3 DNA (partial): TGCAGTGCCCAACGACAGGGGAACACTGAA. Its protein product is CSAQRQGNTE. The complete CDR3 sequence is CSAQRQGNTEAFF.

This clone was counted at least ten times. The read comes to an end 3 residues before the CDR3 does, leaving the germline J gene to fill in the end. This chain connects TRBV20-1 to TRBJ1-2, with 7 bases fitting TRBD1. Trimming cost V 2 bases and J 4 bases; bases outside gene matches: 7. The V gene's germline CDR1 is DFQATT and CDR2 SNEGSKA (reference sequence). This CDR3 has 14 amino acids. The CDR3 spells CSARLKTGLYGYTF. Incomplete CDR3 DNA: TGCAGTGCTAGACTTAAGACAGGGCTCTATGGC.

Ten or more counts support this clone. The DNA ends 3 residues before the CDR3 does, and the rest of the CDR3 is filled in from the germline J gene. The genes are TRBV20-1 and TRBJ2-5; no reliable D call. This CDR3 has 15 amino acids. Germline assignment: CDR1 DFQATT and CDR2 SNEGSKA (reference sequence). Trimming removed 0 bases at V and 2 bases at J, with 13 bases between. The CDR3 protein is CSARDLLADQETQYF. Incomplete CDR3 DNA: TGCAGTGCTAGAGATCTCCTGGCAGATCAAGAGACC.

This clone was seen ten or more times. The read comes to an end 3 residues before the CDR3 does, leaving the germline J gene to fill in the end. This chain links TRBV19 with TRBJ2-7; D unresolved. There are 15 residues in the CDR3. Germline CDR1 LNHDA, CDR2 SQIVND (reference sequence). V was clipped by 2 bases and J by 0 bases, with 11 bases between them. The sequenced part of the CDR3 DNA is TGTGCCAGTAGTATACAGGCATTCAGCTCCTACGAG. Its protein is CASSIQAFSSYE. The full CDR3 protein reads CASSIQAFSSYEQYF.

This clone was counted many times. The covered CDR3 bases are TGTGCCAGCAGCGTGCAGGGGACCGGGGAG. Translating it yields CASSVQGTGE. The entire CDR3 is CASSVQGTGELFF. The chain has TRBV9 and TRBJ2-2; tentative D call: TRBD1 (6 bases). The read halts 3 residues ahead of the CDR3 end, with the missing end drawn from the germline J gene. The length of the CDR3 is 13 residues. Germline CDR1 and CDR2: SGDLS and YYNGEE. Between the trimmed V and J ends, which lost 2 bases and 5 bases, there was a span of 7 bases.

This clone came up many times. From the germline J gene comes the end of the CDR3, since the read stops 3 residues before it. V and J are TRBV28 and TRBJ2-7, with D possibly matching TRBD1 (5 bases). The CDR3 has 13 amino acids. Germline CDR1 reads MDHEN; CDR2 reads SYDVKM. The V end lost 2 bases, the J end lost 4 bases, and 9 bases lay between the germline ends. CDR3 bases read: TGTGCCAGCAGTTTAGGCCAGGGTTACGAG. Its protein is CASSLGQGYE. The complete CDR3 sequence is CASSLGQGYEQYF.

At least ten counts were recorded for this clone. The sequenced fragment ends 3 residues before the CDR3 boundary, so the rest is inferred from the germline J gene. V gene TRBV10-2 combines with J gene TRBJ2-5, with D possibly TRBD1 on 5 matching bases. The CDR3 has 12 amino acids. Germline lookup yields CDR1 WSHSY and CDR2 SAAADI. The germline V and J ends were trimmed by 3 bases and 4 bases, with 6 bases remaining between them. This CDR3 is CASSEGVETQYF. CDR3 bases read: TGCGCCAGCAGTGAAGGGGTAGAGACC.

This clone was observed at least ten times. The CDR3 end lies 3 residues beyond the end of the read and is filled in from the germline J gene. V usage is TRBV6-1 and J usage is TRBJ2-2; D is uncertain. This CDR3 has 15 residues. The germline V gene has CDR1 MNHNS and CDR2 SASEGT. V was cut by 2 bases and J by 0 bases, with 7 bases left in between. CDR3 residues: CASSELWSNTGELFF. Incomplete CDR3 DNA: TGTGCCAGCAGTGAACTATGGTCGAACACCGGGGAG.

This clone occurred many times. The read comes to an end 3 residues before the CDR3 does, leaving the germline J gene to fill in the end. This chain connects TRBV5-1 to TRBJ2-3, with D possibly TRBD1 on 6 matching bases. Per the germline V gene, CDR1 is SGHRS and CDR2 is YFSETQ. V shed 0 bases and J shed 1 base, with 15 bases lying between them. There are 17 residues in the CDR3. The sequenced part of the CDR3 DNA is TGCGCCAGCAGCTTGGTCCCCACAGGGCAGGGCACAGATACG. It is translated as CASSLVPTGQGTDT. The CDR3 reads in full as CASSLVPTGQGTDTQYF.

This clone has a count of ten or more. Read coverage stops 3 residues before the CDR3 terminus; the germline J gene supplies the remainder. V usage is TRBV2 and J usage is TRBJ2-2; D may be TRBD1 (6 bases). Trimming stripped 6 bases from V and 1 base from J, with 6 bases between. This CDR3 has 13 residues. Germline assignment: CDR1 SNHLY and CDR2 FYNNEI. The CDR3 protein is CASRTGNTGELFF. The sequenced part of the CDR3 DNA is TGTGCCAGCAGGACAGGGAACACCGGGGAG.

This clone was picked up many times. The CDR3 goes on 3 residues after the read ends, and that part is filled in from the germline J gene. The chain carries TRBV30 and TRBJ2-3, with D possibly matching TRBD1 (6 bases). V was clipped by 0 bases and J by 8 bases, with 12 bases between them. The CDR3 has 13 residues. Germline CDR1 and CDR2: GTSNPN and SVGIG (reference sequence). The covered CDR3 bases are TGTGCCTGGAGTGTCGGACAGAGCGCTACG. Translated, it gives CAWSVGQSAT. The entire CDR3 protein reads CAWSVGQSATQYF.

This clone was seen at least ten times. Read sequence stops 3 residues before the CDR3 end, and the germline J gene provides the missing end. The chain is built from TRBV20-1 and TRBJ1-3, with D tentatively TRBD1 (5 bases). V was cut by 0 bases and J by 3 bases, with 15 bases left in between. This CDR3 has 16 amino acids. Germline loops: CDR1 DFQATT, CDR2 SNEGSKA (reference sequence). CDR3 sequence: CSARDPRGSFGNTIYF. The CDR3 DNA, read in part, is TGCAGTGCTAGAGATCCGAGGGGTTCCTTTGGAAACACC.

This clone was detected many times. The read is 3 residues too short to cover the CDR3 end, so that end is filled in from the germline J gene. The V gene is TRBV19, the J gene TRBJ1-5, with D maybe TRBD1 (6 bases). Trimming took off 3 bases at V and 4 bases at J, with 13 bases between the two ends. This CDR3 is 15 amino acids long. Germline CDR1 LNHDA, CDR2 SQIVND (reference sequence). The part of the CDR3 DNA that was read is TGTGCCAGTAGTATCAATAGACAGGCGAATCAGCCC. Its protein is CASSINRQANQP. The CDR3, in full, reads CASSINRQANQPQHF.

This clone turned up a few times. The CDR3 goes on 3 residues after the read ends, and that part is filled in from the germline J gene. This chain connects TRBV11-1 to TRBJ1-2; D is ambiguous. V shed 3 bases and J shed 6 bases, with 11 bases lying between them. The germline V gene encodes CDR1 SGHAT and CDR2 FQDESV (reference sequence). CDR3 length: 13 amino acids. This CDR3 reads CASSLAAGNGYTF. Partial CDR3 DNA: TGTGCCAGCAGCTTGGCCGCGGGTAATGGC.

In this sample, this clone turned up many times. The missing CDR3 end, 3 residues past where the read stops, is filled in from the germline J gene. The rearrangement links TRBV9 to TRBJ2-3, with 7 bases that match TRBD2. Germline assignment: CDR1 SGDLS and CDR2 YYNGEE. The junction had 4 bases not matched to a gene; V was cut back by 2 bases and J by 1 base. The CDR3 is 15 amino acids. Partial CDR3 DNA: TGTGCCAGCAGCGTTTTGCTAGCGGGCACAGATACG. It specifies CASSVLLAGTDT. The full CDR3 is CASSVLLAGTDTQYF. Together with reference TRBV9 and TRBJ2-3, the CDR3 gives the full variable domain: DSGVTQTPKHLITATGQRVTLRCSPRSGDLSVYWYQQSLDQGLQFLIQYYNGEERAKGNILERFSAQQFPDLHSELNLSSLELGDSALYFCASSVLLAGTDTQYFGPGTRLTVL.